The subject of this entry is one T cell receptor (beta chain). As handled by the study authors: From reference gene primer amplification, estimates of nucleated cell counts were derived. Sequencing was performed with immunoSEQ multiplex PCR; in TCRdb, only in-frame clones are kept and a portion is missing. V, J and clone size were drawn from that table, and D and trimming were deduced from the DNA. The repertoire holds hundreds of thousands of clones, with around 86% as singletons. This specimen belongs to a study of blood T cell repertoires in COVID-19. Study-wide background: The United States, Italy and Spain supplied acute and convalescent COVID-19 samples. T cells, B-cell-depleted T cells, or PBMCs supplied cDNA or gDNA.

Germline values: CDR1 LNHDA, CDR2 SQIVND (reference sequence). The CDR3 has 13 residues. V was trimmed by 3 bases and J by 6 bases, leaving 9 bases between them. The sequence was collected from a man in his sixties who had recovered from COVID-19. This rearrangement joins TRBV19 to TRBJ1-5; TRBD1 is a possible D gene (5 bases). The sequenced material came from peripheral blood. For the CDR3, the DNA is TGTGCCAGTAGTATGTCCCAGGGTCAGCCCCAGCATTTT. Protein sequence: CASSMSQGQPQHF.